The entry below gives a single T cell receptor (beta chain) sequence along with its context. The sample belongs to a study of blood T cell repertoires in COVID-19. Study overall: Nucleic acid was either cDNA or gDNA, and it came from T cells, B-cell-depleted T cells, or PBMCs.

The repertoire was sequenced with immunoSEQ multiplex PCR; TCRdb's copy has only in-frame clones and lacks some. The sample gives about 180,000 clones, approximately 85% of which show up once; under 9.5% is in the top ten. The CDR3 runs to 15 residues. Germline values: CDR1 SNHLY, CDR2 FYNNEI. Trimming removed 6 bases from V and 9 bases from J; junction bases left unmatched: 12. The TCR comes from a woman aged 25-40 years who had recovered from COVID-19. Sequencing input: PBMCs or T cells enriched from blood (not recorded which). This chain joins TRBV2 and TRBJ2-1; TRBD2 aligns across 9 bases. The CDR3 sequence is CASRPPGAGGPEQFF. As DNA, the CDR3 is TGTGCCAGCAGGCCGCCCGGGGCGGGAGGGCCTGAGCAGTTCTTC.